These T cell receptor beta chains were read from a single sample in a study of blood T cell repertoires in COVID-19. Sequencing used immunoSEQ multiplex PCR; TCRdb keeps in-frame clones, though not all of them. Of about 120,000 clones in the sample, about 83% were seen once. The material sequenced was peripheral blood. The receptors shown here come from an older man with acute or convalescent COVID-19. Both conserved end residues are part of each CDR3. The order of the fields is V gene, clone size, CDR3 length, D gene, J gene, CDR3 protein, CDR3 DNA. D genes are given only for firm matches. A clone size is listed for some rows: how often the clone was seen (once, few, many), or a class if it is expanded.

v_call: TRBV7-8; clone_size: -; cdr3_length: 13; d_call: -; j_call: TRBJ2-7; cdr3_aa: CASSQGGSYEQYF; cdr3_nt: TGTGCCAGCAGCCAAGGGGGCTCCTACGAGCAGTACTTC
v_call: TRBV6-4; clone_size: -; cdr3_length: 13; d_call: -; j_call: TRBJ1-5; cdr3_aa: CASSARSNQPQHF; cdr3_nt: TGTGCCAGCAGTGCCCGGAGCAATCAGCCCCAGCATTTT
v_call: TRBV28; clone_size: -; cdr3_length: 16; d_call: -; j_call: TRBJ2-1; cdr3_aa: CASSSSWRGSYNEQFF; cdr3_nt: TGTGCCAGCAGTTCCTCCTGGCGGGGCTCCTACAATGAGCAGTTCTTC
v_call: TRBV5-5; clone_size: -; cdr3_length: 14; d_call: -; j_call: TRBJ1-1; cdr3_aa: CASSWGPTNTEAFF; cdr3_nt: TGTGCCAGCAGCTGGGGGCCGACGAACACTGAAGCTTTCTTT
v_call: TRBV2; clone_size: -; cdr3_length: 14; d_call: -; j_call: TRBJ1-1; cdr3_aa: CASSEQGWNTEAFF; cdr3_nt: TGTGCCAGCAGTGAACAGGGATGGAACACTGAAGCTTTCTTT
v_call: TRBV6-5; clone_size: -; cdr3_length: 15; d_call: TRBD2; j_call: TRBJ2-4; cdr3_aa: CASSYGLAGKNIQYF; cdr3_nt: TGTGCCAGCAGTTACGGATTAGCGGGAAAAAACATTCAGTACTTC
v_call: TRBV28; clone_size: -; cdr3_length: 12; d_call: -; j_call: TRBJ1-1; cdr3_aa: CASSLSGSRAFF; cdr3_nt: TGTGCCAGCAGTTTATCAGGGTCGAGAGCTTTCTTT
v_call: TRBV11-2; clone_size: -; cdr3_length: 12; d_call: -; j_call: TRBJ1-1; cdr3_aa: CASSLGGPEAFF; cdr3_nt: TGTGCCAGCAGCTTAGGGGGGCCTGAAGCTTTCTTT
v_call: TRBV6-5; clone_size: -; cdr3_length: 14; d_call: TRBD1; j_call: TRBJ1-4; cdr3_aa: CASRSDRGTQKLFF; cdr3_nt: TGTGCCAGCAGGTCGGACAGGGGAACCCAAAAACTGTTTTTT
v_call: TRBV5-4; clone_size: -; cdr3_length: 19; d_call: TRBD2; j_call: TRBJ2-7; cdr3_aa: CASSSTKRLGGGAAYEQYF; cdr3_nt: TGTGCCAGCAGCTCTACCAAAAGGTTGGGCGGGGGGGCCGCCTACGAGCAGTACTTC
v_call: TRBV6-6; clone_size: -; cdr3_length: 14; d_call: -; j_call: TRBJ2-7; cdr3_aa: CASNADIWSYEQYF; cdr3_nt: TGTGCCAGCAATGCAGATATATGGTCCTACGAGCAGTACTTC
v_call: TRBV10-3; clone_size: -; cdr3_length: 14; d_call: TRBD1; j_call: TRBJ1-2; cdr3_aa: CAIRGAGGFGGYTF; cdr3_nt: TGTGCCATCAGGGGGGCAGGGGGATTTGGAGGCTACACCTTC
v_call: TRBV9; clone_size: -; cdr3_length: 14; d_call: TRBD1; j_call: TRBJ1-2; cdr3_aa: CASSVGQGTYGYTF; cdr3_nt: TGTGCCAGCAGCGTAGGACAGGGGACCTATGGCTACACCTTC
v_call: TRBV5-6; clone_size: few; cdr3_length: 14; d_call: TRBD2; j_call: TRBJ2-5; cdr3_aa: CASIGGGAGETQYF; cdr3_nt: TGTGCCAGCATAGGCGGGGGGGCCGGCGAGACCCAGTACTTC
v_call: TRBV5-1; clone_size: -; cdr3_length: 14; d_call: TRBD1; j_call: TRBJ2-5; cdr3_aa: CASSRDRVRETQYF; cdr3_nt: TGCGCCAGCAGCCGTGACAGGGTCAGGGAGACCCAGTACTTC
v_call: TRBV7-3; clone_size: -; cdr3_length: 13; d_call: TRBD1; j_call: TRBJ2-7; cdr3_aa: CASSARQGYEQYF; cdr3_nt: TGTGCCAGCAGCGCCCGACAGGGCTACGAGCAGTACTTC
v_call: TRBV9; clone_size: -; cdr3_length: 19; d_call: TRBD1; j_call: TRBJ1-1; cdr3_aa: CASSVGGRTGDALNTEAFF; cdr3_nt: TGTGCCAGCAGCGTAGGAGGGAGGACAGGAGACGCTTTGAACACTGAAGCTTTCTTT
v_call: TRBV11-2; clone_size: few; cdr3_length: 16; d_call: TRBD1; j_call: TRBJ2-5; cdr3_aa: CASSLGRDRGEETQYF; cdr3_nt: TGTGCCAGCAGCTTAGGGAGGGACAGGGGAGAAGAGACCCAGTACTTC
v_call: TRBV11-2; clone_size: -; cdr3_length: 12; d_call: -; j_call: TRBJ2-7; cdr3_aa: CASSLVLGEQYF; cdr3_nt: TGTGCCAGCAGCTTAGTTCTCGGCGAGCAGTACTTC
v_call: TRBV7-2; clone_size: few; cdr3_length: 15; d_call: TRBD1; j_call: TRBJ2-7; cdr3_aa: CASSFTGTGAYEQYF; cdr3_nt: TGTGCCAGCAGCTTTACCGGGACAGGGGCCTACGAGCAGTACTTC
v_call: TRBV5-1; clone_size: once; cdr3_length: 18; d_call: -; j_call: TRBJ2-4; cdr3_aa: CASSLRNRDTTAKNIQYF; cdr3_nt: TGCGCCAGCAGCTTGAGAAACCGGGACACAACCGCCAAAAACATTCAGTACTTC
v_call: TRBV5-1; clone_size: -; cdr3_length: 14; d_call: TRBD2; j_call: TRBJ2-1; cdr3_aa: CASRERDLYNEQFF; cdr3_nt: TGCGCCAGCCGTGAGCGGGATCTATACAATGAGCAGTTCTTC
v_call: TRBV7-9; clone_size: -; cdr3_length: 15; d_call: -; j_call: TRBJ1-3; cdr3_aa: CASRETGSSGNTIYF; cdr3_nt: TGTGCCAGCAGGGAGACAGGTTCCTCTGGAAACACCATATATTTT
v_call: TRBV24-1; clone_size: once; cdr3_length: 14; d_call: -; j_call: TRBJ2-1; cdr3_aa: CATSDGGRHNEQFF; cdr3_nt: TGTGCCACCAGTGACGGGGGACGGCACAATGAGCAGTTCTTC
v_call: TRBV30; clone_size: -; cdr3_length: 15; d_call: TRBD2; j_call: TRBJ2-2; cdr3_aa: CAWCRTSVVTGELFF; cdr3_nt: TGTGCCTGGTGCCGGACTAGCGTAGTCACCGGGGAGCTGTTTTTT
v_call: TRBV4-2; clone_size: -; cdr3_length: 15; d_call: -; j_call: TRBJ1-1; cdr3_aa: CASSQEGAMNTEAFF; cdr3_nt: TGTGCCAGCAGCCAAGAGGGGGCCATGAACACTGAAGCTTTCTTT
v_call: TRBV9; clone_size: -; cdr3_length: 17; d_call: TRBD2; j_call: TRBJ2-3; cdr3_aa: CASSVAGLAGATDTQYF; cdr3_nt: TGTGCCAGCAGCGTAGCTGGGCTAGCGGGGGCCACAGATACGCAGTATTTT
v_call: TRBV3-1/TRBV3-2; clone_size: -; cdr3_length: 16; d_call: TRBD1; j_call: TRBJ1-1; cdr3_aa: CASSQEWGRGYTEAFF; cdr3_nt: TGTGCCAGCAGCCAAGAGTGGGGCAGGGGGTACACTGAAGCTTTCTTT
v_call: TRBV3-1/TRBV3-2; clone_size: -; cdr3_length: 13; d_call: TRBD1; j_call: TRBJ1-5; cdr3_aa: CASSGQGSQPQHF; cdr3_nt: TGTGCCAGCAGCGGACAGGGAAGTCAGCCCCAGCATTTT
v_call: TRBV20-1; clone_size: -; cdr3_length: 15; d_call: TRBD1; j_call: TRBJ1-2; cdr3_aa: CSASGTGGFGYGYTF; cdr3_nt: TGCAGTGCTAGTGGGACAGGGGGCTTTGGGTATGGCTACACCTTC
v_call: TRBV4-1; clone_size: -; cdr3_length: 12; d_call: -; j_call: TRBJ2-5; cdr3_aa: CASSQERETQYF; cdr3_nt: TGCGCCAGCAGCCAAGAACGGGAGACCCAGTACTTC
v_call: TRBV15; clone_size: -; cdr3_length: 15; d_call: -; j_call: TRBJ2-2; cdr3_aa: CATSAPGTLTGELFF; cdr3_nt: TGTGCCACCAGCGCTCCCGGGACACTAACCGGGGAGCTGTTTTTT
v_call: TRBV5-1; clone_size: -; cdr3_length: 15; d_call: -; j_call: TRBJ1-6; cdr3_aa: CASSPGVTGNSPLHF; cdr3_nt: TGCGCCAGCAGCCCGGGAGTTACGGGAAATTCACCCCTCCACTTT
v_call: TRBV7-7; clone_size: -; cdr3_length: 18; d_call: TRBD1; j_call: TRBJ1-5; cdr3_aa: CASSRTLTGGVCNQPQHF; cdr3_nt: TGTGCCAGCAGCCGAACCTTAACAGGGGGTGTATGCAATCAGCCCCAGCATTTT
v_call: TRBV4-2; clone_size: -; cdr3_length: 13; d_call: -; j_call: TRBJ2-5; cdr3_aa: CASSPQPQETQYF; cdr3_nt: TGTGCCAGCAGCCCACAACCTCAAGAGACCCAGTACTTC
v_call: TRBV9; clone_size: -; cdr3_length: 16; d_call: TRBD2; j_call: TRBJ2-2; cdr3_aa: CASSPPRGVAAGELFF; cdr3_nt: TGTGCCAGCAGCCCACCGCGGGGGGTTGCGGCCGGGGAGCTGTTTTTT
v_call: TRBV2; clone_size: -; cdr3_length: 14; d_call: -; j_call: TRBJ2-3; cdr3_aa: CASSGGLEADTQYF; cdr3_nt: TGTGCCAGCAGTGGAGGGCTAGAGGCAGATACGCAGTATTTT
v_call: TRBV6-6; clone_size: -; cdr3_length: 14; d_call: TRBD1; j_call: TRBJ2-7; cdr3_aa: CASTIGQDKDEQYF; cdr3_nt: TGTGCCAGCACTATCGGACAGGACAAGGACGAGCAGTACTTC
v_call: TRBV6-5; clone_size: -; cdr3_length: 15; d_call: TRBD1; j_call: TRBJ2-4; cdr3_aa: CASTPPDRGTNIQYF; cdr3_nt: TGTGCCAGCACCCCCCCCGACAGGGGGACGAACATTCAGTACTTC
v_call: TRBV7-9; clone_size: -; cdr3_length: 15; d_call: TRBD1; j_call: TRBJ2-1; cdr3_aa: CASSPTGASYNEQFF; cdr3_nt: TGTGCCAGCAGCCCGACAGGGGCCTCCTACAATGAGCAGTTCTTC
v_call: TRBV5-1; clone_size: -; cdr3_length: 18; d_call: TRBD2; j_call: TRBJ2-3; cdr3_aa: CASSFGLAGGTGTDTQYF; cdr3_nt: TGCGCCAGCAGCTTCGGACTAGCGGGGGGGACCGGCACAGATACGCAGTATTTT
v_call: TRBV27; clone_size: -; cdr3_length: 14; d_call: TRBD2; j_call: TRBJ2-3; cdr3_aa: CASSLGTSGNVQYF; cdr3_nt: TGTGCCAGCAGTTTAGGGACTAGCGGGAATGTGCAGTATTTT
v_call: TRBV12-3/TRBV12-4; clone_size: few; cdr3_length: 13; d_call: TRBD1; j_call: TRBJ1-1; cdr3_aa: CASSSTGATEAFF; cdr3_nt: TGTGCCAGCAGCTCTACAGGGGCGACTGAAGCTTTCTTT
v_call: TRBV9; clone_size: -; cdr3_length: 14; d_call: -; j_call: TRBJ1-4; cdr3_aa: CASSVGIYGEKLFF; cdr3_nt: TGTGCCAGCAGCGTAGGTATTTACGGGGAAAAACTGTTTTTT
v_call: TRBV9; clone_size: -; cdr3_length: 16; d_call: -; j_call: TRBJ2-6; cdr3_aa: CASSPLASSGANVLTF; cdr3_nt: TGTGCCAGCAGCCCCCTGGCCAGCTCTGGGGCCAACGTCCTGACTTTC
v_call: TRBV29-1; clone_size: -; cdr3_length: 12; d_call: -; j_call: TRBJ2-2; cdr3_aa: CSVDFYTGELFF; cdr3_nt: TGCAGCGTTGATTTCTACACCGGGGAGCTGTTTTTT
v_call: TRBV7-2; clone_size: -; cdr3_length: 15; d_call: -; j_call: TRBJ2-3; cdr3_aa: CASSPTGINTDTQYF; cdr3_nt: TGTGCCAGCAGCCCTACAGGGATTAACACAGATACGCAGTATTTT
v_call: TRBV7-2; clone_size: once; cdr3_length: 16; d_call: TRBD1; j_call: TRBJ2-3; cdr3_aa: CASSTWDRGSTDTQYF; cdr3_nt: TGTGCCAGCAGCACTTGGGACAGGGGAAGCACAGATACGCAGTATTTT
v_call: TRBV10-1; clone_size: -; cdr3_length: 15; d_call: TRBD1; j_call: TRBJ1-5; cdr3_aa: CARTQGVCGNQPQHF; cdr3_nt: TGCGCCAGGACACAGGGGGTCTGCGGGAATCAGCCCCAGCATTTT
v_call: TRBV12-3/TRBV12-4; clone_size: -; cdr3_length: 11; d_call: -; j_call: TRBJ2-7; cdr3_aa: CASSAVHEQYF; cdr3_nt: TGTGCCAGCAGCGCGGTTCACGAGCAGTACTTC